One and the same sample provided the 20 T cell receptor beta chains below, sequenced in a study of blood T cell repertoires in COVID-19. TCRdb keeps only in-frame clones here, not all; method: immunoSEQ multiplex PCR. This sample has just under 20,000 clones, with 85% to 95% found just once. Sequencing was performed on peripheral blood. These receptor sequences come from a woman aged 45 to 65 with active COVID-19.

The rearrangement uses TRBV5-1 and TRBJ2-7; 9 positions agree with TRBD1. CDR1 is SGHRS and CDR2 is YFSETQ in the germline V gene. V was pared by 0 bases and J by 2 bases, with 0 bases of the junction left unmatched. The CDR3 is made up of 14 amino acids. In DNA form, the CDR3 reads TGCGCCAGCAGCTTGGGACAGGGGGCCTACGAGCAGTACTTC. Translating gives CASSLGQGAYEQYF.

This chain connects TRBV5-1 to TRBJ2-7; 7 bases map to TRBD1. J lost 5 bases, V lost 1 base, and 12 bases had no gene match. This CDR3 comprises 16 residues. CDR1 SGHRS and CDR2 YFSETQ come from the germline V gene. The CDR3 DNA reads as TGCGCCAGCAGCTTGTTAGTTGGGACAGCCGAGGACGAGCAGTACTTC. It codes for CASSLLVGTAEDEQYF.

This chain connects TRBV28 to TRBJ1-3; 10 bases line up with TRBD1. J lost 1 base, V lost 9 bases, and 6 bases had no gene match. This CDR3 is 15 amino acids long. Per germline, CDR1 MDHEN and CDR2 SYDVKM. In DNA, the CDR3 is TGTGCCAGTTTACCGGGACAGGGGTCTGGAAACACCATATATTTT. This translates into CASLPGQGSGNTIYF.

CDR3 amino acids: CASSLLGRGMNTIYF. CDR3 nucleotide sequence: TGTGCCAGCAGTTTACTGGGAAGGGGGATGAACACCATATATTTT. J is TRBJ1-3 and V is TRBV27, with D maybe TRBD1 (6 bases). This CDR3 is built from 15 residues. Looked up from germline, CDR1 is MNHEY and CDR2 is SMNVEV (reference sequence). V dropped 2 bases and J dropped 7 bases, with 15 bases sitting between them.

The rearrangement joins TRBV5-1 to TRBJ1-1; 7 bases match TRBD1. The V segment lost 7 bases and the J segment 4 bases; nucleotides outside the gene matches: 13. Germline assignment: CDR1 SGHRS and CDR2 YFSETQ. The CDR3 is made up of 15 amino acids. The CDR3 DNA reads as TGCGCCAGCCGCTCCGTACAGGGGTCGGGCACTGAAGCTTTCTTT. Its translation is CASRSVQGSGTEAFF.

This chain links TRBV6-5 with TRBJ1-2, with a weak D call TRBD1 (6 bases). CDR3 size: 13 residues. In germline, CDR1 is MNHEY, CDR2 SVGAGI. V was cut by 6 bases and J by 6 bases, with 14 bases left in between. The CDR3 region is CASSNRDPNGYTF. For the CDR3, the DNA is TGTGCCAGCAGCAACAGGGATCCGAATGGCTACACCTTC.

The chain combines TRBV5-4 with TRBJ2-7, with D possibly being TRBD2 (5 bases). Between the trimmed V and J ends, which lost 4 bases and 3 bases, there was a span of 14 bases. The V gene's germline CDR1 is SGHNT and CDR2 YYREEE (reference sequence). The CDR3 is made up of 14 amino acids. The CDR3 DNA sequence: TGTGCCAGCAGCCGAAGCGGAACCGACTACGAGCAGTACTTC. Its protein is CASSRSGTDYEQYF.

The sample holds one count of this clone. This chain uses TRBV5-6 with TRBJ2-7; D perhaps matches TRBD2 (6 bases). Trimming left V 4 bases short and J 3 bases short, with 20 bases between. Germline CDR1 SGHDT, CDR2 YYEEEE. The CDR3 is 16 residues long. The CDR3 reads CASSRIAGLSNYEQYF. CDR3 in DNA: TGTGCCAGCAGCCGTATTGCGGGACTCTCAAACTACGAGCAGTACTTC. The complete variable domain, with remaining parts taken from reference TRBV5-6 and TRBJ2-7, reads DAGVTQSPTHLIKTRGQQVTLRCSPKSGHDTVSWYQQALGQGPQFIFQYYEEEERQRGNFPDRFSGHQFPNYSSELNVNALLLGDSALYLCASSRIAGLSNYEQYFGPGTRLTVT.

The chain is built from TRBV9 and TRBJ2-3; 16 nucleotides agree with TRBD2. V was pared by 3 bases and J by 0 bases, with 10 bases of the junction left unmatched. The CDR3 length is 20 residues. Germline V gene sequence: CDR1 SGDLS, CDR2 YYNGEE. CDR3 region: CASSAGLAGGPRVSTDTQYF. The DNA of the CDR3 is TGTGCCAGCAGCGCGGGACTAGCGGGAGGGCCCAGGGTCAGCACAGATACGCAGTATTTT.

The chain carries TRBV19 and TRBJ2-1, with D perhaps matching TRBD2 (6 bases). Trimming cost V 0 bases and J 10 bases, with 13 bases left between them. Germline CDR1 is LNHDA and CDR2 is SQIVND (reference sequence). The CDR3 is 14 amino acids. CDR3 DNA sequence: TGTGCCAGTAGTATAGAGGAGCATAGCGGAGAGCAGTTCTTC. Its protein product is CASSIEEHSGEQFF.

V is TRBV5-6 and J is TRBJ2-2, with D possibly being TRBD2 (5 bases). Germline lookup yields CDR1 SGHDT and CDR2 YYEEEE. Trimming shortened V by 1 base and J by 1 base, and 14 bases separated the two germline ends. The CDR3 covers 17 residues. The CDR3 region is CASSLFTGNRNTGELFF. The DNA for the CDR3 is TGTGCCAGCAGCTTGTTTACGGGGAATCGGAACACCGGGGAGCTGTTTTTT.

The chain joins TRBV2 to TRBJ1-2; D unresolved. The V and J ends lost 8 bases and 5 bases respectively, with 15 bases between them. CDR1 is SNHLY and CDR2 is FYNNEI in the germline V gene. There are 13 residues in the CDR3. The CDR3 sequence: CASCLGLPYGYTF. CDR3 sequence (DNA): TGTGCCAGCTGCCTCGGGTTACCGTATGGCTACACCTTC.

The chain links TRBV5-5 to TRBJ1-3; D perhaps matches TRBD1 (6 bases). Deletions cut 0 bases from V and 2 bases from J, with 6 bases between. There are 14 residues in the CDR3. Germline V lookup: CDR1 SGHKS, CDR2 YYEKEE (reference sequence). The CDR3 DNA follows: TGTGCCAGCAGCTTGGACAGGGCTGGAAACACCATATATTTT. Protein: CASSLDRAGNTIYF.

The V and J genes are TRBV3-1 (or the pseudogene TRBV3-2) and TRBJ2-1, with D perhaps matching TRBD2 (6 bases). With 4 bases removed from V and 8 bases from J, the gap between germline ends came to 15 bases. There are 14 residues in the CDR3. CDR1 is LGHDT, CDR2 YNNKEL, per germline (reference sequence). The CDR3 reads CASSPTSSRDEQFF. The CDR3 DNA sequence: TGTGCCAGCAGCCCGACTAGTTCACGCGATGAGCAGTTCTTC.

The chain carries TRBV28 and TRBJ2-2; 7 bases map to TRBD1. The trim removed 3 bases at V and 5 bases at J, leaving 6 bases unmatched. The V gene's germline CDR1 is MDHEN and CDR2 SYDVKM. The CDR3 extends over 15 amino acids. The CDR3 sequence: CASSFRRGFTGELFF. The CDR3 coding sequence is TGTGCCAGCAGTTTCCGCAGGGGGTTTACCGGGGAGCTGTTTTTT.

The chain joins TRBV12-3 or TRBV12-4 to TRBJ1-1, with D uncertain. The CDR3 sequence is 13 residues long. The V gene lost 2 bases and the J gene lost 2 bases, with 6 bases spanning the gap. CDR3 protein: CASSLFLNTEAFF. The CDR3 DNA follows: TGTGCCAGCAGTTTATTCTTAAACACTGAAGCTTTCTTT.

The chain carries TRBV5-1 and TRBJ1-4; D is unclear. V was pared by 0 bases and J by 4 bases, with 7 bases between. In germline, CDR1 is SGHRS, CDR2 YFSETQ. This CDR3 comprises 14 residues. The DNA of the CDR3 is TGCGCCAGCAGCTTGGGGGCGGGTAATGAAAAACTGTTTTTT. Amino acid sequence: CASSLGAGNEKLFF.

The rearrangement joins TRBV7-9 to TRBJ2-1; 9 nucleotides match TRBD2. Germline values: CDR1 SEHNR, CDR2 FQNEAQ (reference sequence). The V gene end was trimmed by 5 bases and the J gene end by 3 bases; junction bases not matched to a gene: 5. This CDR3 region has 15 residues. CDR3 sequence reads: CASSIRLAVYNEQFF. The CDR3, as DNA: TGTGCCAGCAGCATTCGACTAGCGGTCTACAATGAGCAGTTCTTC. The full variable domain, in which reference TRBV7-9 and TRBJ2-1 provide the parts outside the CDR3, is DTGVSQNPRHKITKRGQNVTFRCDPISEHNRLYWYRQTLGQGPEFLTYFQNEAQLEKSRLLSDRFSAERPKGSFSTLEIQRTEQGDSAMYLCASSIRLAVYNEQFFGPGTRLTVL.

V is TRBV5-4 and J is TRBJ2-7, with D possibly TRBD1 on 5 matching bases. CDR3 size: 13 residues. The germline gives CDR1 SGHNT, CDR2 YYREEE (reference sequence). V shed 1 base and J shed 7 bases, with 12 bases lying between them. This chain's CDR3 is CASSLWGSEEQYF. CDR3 DNA: TGTGCCAGCAGCTTGTGGGGCTCAGAAGAGCAGTACTTC.

The chain combines TRBV19 with TRBJ2-5; 13 bases agree with TRBD2. With V trimmed by 3 bases and J by 4 bases, 5 bases remained unmatched. Germline values: CDR1 LNHDA, CDR2 SQIVND (reference sequence). The CDR3 contains 16 residues. CDR3 loop: CASSMWTSGSRETQYF. DNA of the CDR3: TGTGCCAGTAGTATGTGGACTAGCGGGAGTCGAGAGACCCAGTACTTC. The variable domain in full, with the rest retrieved from reference TRBV19 and TRBJ2-5, is DGGITQSPKYLFRKEGQNVTLSCEQNLNHDAMYWYRQDPGQGLRLIYYSQIVNDFQKGDIAEGYSVSREKKESFPLTVTSAQKNPTAFYLCASSMWTSGSRETQYFGPGTRLLVL.